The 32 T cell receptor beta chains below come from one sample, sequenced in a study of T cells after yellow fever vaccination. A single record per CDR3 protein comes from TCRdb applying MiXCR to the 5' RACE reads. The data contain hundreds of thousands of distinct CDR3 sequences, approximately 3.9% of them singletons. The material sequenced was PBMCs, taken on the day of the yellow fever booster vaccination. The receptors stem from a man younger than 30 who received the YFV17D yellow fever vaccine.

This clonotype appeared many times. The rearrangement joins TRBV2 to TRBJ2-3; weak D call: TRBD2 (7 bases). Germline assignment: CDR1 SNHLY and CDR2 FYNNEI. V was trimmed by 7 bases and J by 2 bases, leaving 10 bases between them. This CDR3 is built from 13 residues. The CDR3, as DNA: TGTGCCAGCAAGGGGGGGAACACAGATACGCAGTATTTT. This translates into CASKGGNTDTQYF.

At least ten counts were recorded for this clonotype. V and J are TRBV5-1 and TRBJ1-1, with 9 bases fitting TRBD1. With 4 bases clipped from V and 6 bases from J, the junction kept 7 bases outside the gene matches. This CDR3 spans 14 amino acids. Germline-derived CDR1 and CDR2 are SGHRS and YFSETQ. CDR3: CASSLGQGSPEAFF. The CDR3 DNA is TGCGCCAGCAGCCTGGGACAGGGTTCCCCTGAAGCTTTCTTT.

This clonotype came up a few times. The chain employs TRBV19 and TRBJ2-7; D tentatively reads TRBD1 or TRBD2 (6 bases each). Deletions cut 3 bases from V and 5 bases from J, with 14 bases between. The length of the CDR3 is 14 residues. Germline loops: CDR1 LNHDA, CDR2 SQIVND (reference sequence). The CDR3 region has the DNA TGTGCCAGTAGTATTCCGGGGGCGCGTGACGAGCAGTACTTC. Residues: CASSIPGARDEQYF.

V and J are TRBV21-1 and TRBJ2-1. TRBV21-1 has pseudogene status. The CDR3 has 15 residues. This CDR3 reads CASSKDGQLYNEQFF. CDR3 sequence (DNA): TGTGCCAGCAGCAAAGATGGACAGCTCTACAATGAGCAGTTCTTC.

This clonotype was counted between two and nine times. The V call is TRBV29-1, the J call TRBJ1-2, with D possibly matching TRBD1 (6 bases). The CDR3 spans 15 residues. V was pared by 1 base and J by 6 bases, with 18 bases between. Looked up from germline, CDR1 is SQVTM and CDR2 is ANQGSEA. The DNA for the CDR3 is TGCAGCGTTGAAGGGGGGCCAGGAGTAACTAATGGCTACACCTTC. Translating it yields CSVEGGPGVTNGYTF.

CDR3 sequence (DNA): TGCGCCAGCAGCCACGTAGCGGGGGGGTGGGACACCGGGGAGCTGTTTTTT. It translates to CASSHVAGGWDTGELFF. V usage is TRBV4-3 and J usage is TRBJ2-2; 11 bases agree with TRBD2. The germline CDR1 and CDR2 sequences are LGHNA and YSLEER. With 3 bases clipped from V and 3 bases from J, the junction kept 6 bases outside the gene matches. This CDR3 is 17 amino acids long.

CDR3 DNA: TGTGCCAGTAGTATCTCTTCCGCGCGGGGTGTTCTAACCGGGGAGCTGTTTTTT. It specifies CASSISSARGVLTGELFF. The V call is TRBV19, the J call TRBJ2-2; TRBD2 might be the D (6 bases). CDR3 size: 18 residues. V was clipped by 3 bases and J by 5 bases, with 22 bases between them. Looked up from germline, CDR1 is LNHDA and CDR2 is SQIVND (reference sequence).

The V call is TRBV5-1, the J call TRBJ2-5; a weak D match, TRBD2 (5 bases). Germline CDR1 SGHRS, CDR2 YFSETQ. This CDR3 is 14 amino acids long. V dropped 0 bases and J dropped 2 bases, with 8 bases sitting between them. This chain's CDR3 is CASSLGGMQETQYF. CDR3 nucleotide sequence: TGCGCCAGCAGCTTGGGAGGGATGCAAGAGACCCAGTACTTC.

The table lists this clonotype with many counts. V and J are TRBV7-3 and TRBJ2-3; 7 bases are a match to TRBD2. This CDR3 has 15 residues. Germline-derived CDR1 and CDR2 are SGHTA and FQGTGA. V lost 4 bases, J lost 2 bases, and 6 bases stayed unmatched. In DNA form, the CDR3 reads TGTGCCAGCAGCTCTCCAGCGGGGATCACAGATACGCAGTATTTT. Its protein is CASSSPAGITDTQYF.

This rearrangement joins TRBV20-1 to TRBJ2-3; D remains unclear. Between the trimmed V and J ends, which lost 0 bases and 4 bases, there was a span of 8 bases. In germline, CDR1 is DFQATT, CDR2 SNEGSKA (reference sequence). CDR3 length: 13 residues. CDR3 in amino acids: CSARDGSPDTQYF. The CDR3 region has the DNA TGCAGTGCTAGAGATGGGTCCCCAGATACGCAGTATTTT.

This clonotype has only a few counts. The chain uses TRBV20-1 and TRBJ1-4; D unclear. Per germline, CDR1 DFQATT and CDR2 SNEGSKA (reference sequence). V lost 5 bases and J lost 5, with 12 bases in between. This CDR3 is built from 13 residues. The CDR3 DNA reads TGCAGTGCTGGGGAACGCGGGAATGAAAAACTGTTTTTT. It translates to CSAGERGNEKLFF.

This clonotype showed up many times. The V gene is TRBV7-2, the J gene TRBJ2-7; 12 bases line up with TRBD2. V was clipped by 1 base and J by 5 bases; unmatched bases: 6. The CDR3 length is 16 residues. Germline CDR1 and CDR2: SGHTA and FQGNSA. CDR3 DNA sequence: TGTGCCAGCAGCTTAGAGCCTAGCGGGGGGGCCCACGAGCAGTACTTC. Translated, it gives CASSLEPSGGAHEQYF.

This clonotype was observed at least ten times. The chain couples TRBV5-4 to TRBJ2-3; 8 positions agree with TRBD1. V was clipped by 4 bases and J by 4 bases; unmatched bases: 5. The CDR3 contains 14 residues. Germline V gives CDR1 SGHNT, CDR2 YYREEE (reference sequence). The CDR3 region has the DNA TGTGCCAGCAGCCCAGGACAGGGCTCAGATACGCAGTATTTT. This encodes CASSPGQGSDTQYF.

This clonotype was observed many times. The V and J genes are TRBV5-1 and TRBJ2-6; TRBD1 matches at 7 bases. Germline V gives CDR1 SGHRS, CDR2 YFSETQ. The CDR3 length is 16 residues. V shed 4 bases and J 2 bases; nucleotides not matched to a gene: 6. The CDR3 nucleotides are TGCGCCAGCAGCGTTGGGACAGCCCCTGGGGCCAACGTCCTGACTTTC. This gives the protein CASSVGTAPGANVLTF. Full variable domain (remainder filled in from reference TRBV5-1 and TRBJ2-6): KAGVTQTPRYLIKTRGQQVTLSCSPISGHRSVSWYQQTPGQGLQFLFEYFSETQRNKGNFPGRFSGRQFSNSRSEMNVSTLELGDSALYLCASSVGTAPGANVLTFGAGSRLTVL.

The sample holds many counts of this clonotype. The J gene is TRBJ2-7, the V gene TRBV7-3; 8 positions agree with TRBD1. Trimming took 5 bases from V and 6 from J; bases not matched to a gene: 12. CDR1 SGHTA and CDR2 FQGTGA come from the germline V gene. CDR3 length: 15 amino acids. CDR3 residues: CASSLGQGVVGEQYV. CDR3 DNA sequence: TGTGCCAGCAGCCTAGGACAGGGTGTCGTGGGCGAGCAGTACGTC.

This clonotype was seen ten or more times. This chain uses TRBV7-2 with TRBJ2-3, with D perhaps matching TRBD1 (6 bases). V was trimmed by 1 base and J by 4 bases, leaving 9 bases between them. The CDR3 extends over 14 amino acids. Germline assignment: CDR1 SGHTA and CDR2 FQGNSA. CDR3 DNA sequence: TGTGCCAGCAGCTTAGGCAGGGGCCCAGATACGCAGTATTTT. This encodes CASSLGRGPDTQYF.

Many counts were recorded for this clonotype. The CDR3 DNA is TGTGCCAGCAGTGAATTCGGTTCAGGGGACCAGCCCCAGCATTTT. Encoded protein: CASSEFGSGDQPQHF. The genes are TRBV2 and TRBJ1-5; D possibly corresponds to TRBD1 (6 bases). Germline V CDR1 and CDR2: SNHLY, FYNNEI. V was trimmed by 2 bases and J by 7 bases, leaving 15 bases between them. The CDR3 covers 15 residues.

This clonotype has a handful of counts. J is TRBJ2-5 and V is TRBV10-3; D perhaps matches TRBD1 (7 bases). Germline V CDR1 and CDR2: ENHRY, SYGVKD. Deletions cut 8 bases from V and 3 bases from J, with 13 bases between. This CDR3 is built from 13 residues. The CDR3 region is CAIAGQSEETQYF. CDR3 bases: TGTGCCATCGCGGGACAGTCAGAAGAGACCCAGTACTTC.

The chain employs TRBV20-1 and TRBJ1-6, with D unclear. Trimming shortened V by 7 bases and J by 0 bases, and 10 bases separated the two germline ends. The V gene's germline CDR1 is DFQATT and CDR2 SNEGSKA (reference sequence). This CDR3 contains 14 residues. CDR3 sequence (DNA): TGCAGTGTACCTCAGAGCTCCTATAATTCACCCCTCCACTTT. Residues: CSVPQSSYNSPLHF.

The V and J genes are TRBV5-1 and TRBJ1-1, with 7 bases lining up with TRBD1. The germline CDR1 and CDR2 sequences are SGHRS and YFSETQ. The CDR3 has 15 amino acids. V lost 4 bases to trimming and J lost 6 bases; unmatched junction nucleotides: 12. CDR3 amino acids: CASSEGGYRDPEAFF. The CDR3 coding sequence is TGCGCCAGCAGCGAAGGGGGCTACAGGGACCCTGAAGCTTTCTTT.

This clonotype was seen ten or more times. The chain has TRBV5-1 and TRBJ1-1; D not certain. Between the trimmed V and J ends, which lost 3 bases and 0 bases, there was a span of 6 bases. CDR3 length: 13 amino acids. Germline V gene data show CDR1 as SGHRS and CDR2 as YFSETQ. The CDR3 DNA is TGCGCCAGCAGCTCGTCGTTGAACACTGAAGCTTTCTTT. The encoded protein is CASSSSLNTEAFF.

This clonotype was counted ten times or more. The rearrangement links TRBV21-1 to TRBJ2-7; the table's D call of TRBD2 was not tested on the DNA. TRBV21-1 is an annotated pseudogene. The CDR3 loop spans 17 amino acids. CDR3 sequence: CASSKVAVSPVRYEQYF. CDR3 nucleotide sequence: TGTGCCAGCAGCAAAGTTGCGGTCTCGCCAGTCCGATACGAGCAGTACTTC.

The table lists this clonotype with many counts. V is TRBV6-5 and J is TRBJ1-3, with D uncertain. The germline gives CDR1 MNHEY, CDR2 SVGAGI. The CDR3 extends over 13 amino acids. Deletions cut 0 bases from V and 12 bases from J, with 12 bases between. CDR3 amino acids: CASSYSGAVRIYF. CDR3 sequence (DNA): TGTGCCAGCAGTTACTCGGGCGCCGTGCGCATATATTTT.

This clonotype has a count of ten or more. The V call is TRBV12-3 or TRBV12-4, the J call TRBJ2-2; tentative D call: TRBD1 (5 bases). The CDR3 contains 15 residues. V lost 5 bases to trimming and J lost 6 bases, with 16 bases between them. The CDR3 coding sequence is TGTGCCAGCAGTCTCTCGTATTCAGGGCCCGGGGAGCTGTTTTTT. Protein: CASSLSYSGPGELFF.

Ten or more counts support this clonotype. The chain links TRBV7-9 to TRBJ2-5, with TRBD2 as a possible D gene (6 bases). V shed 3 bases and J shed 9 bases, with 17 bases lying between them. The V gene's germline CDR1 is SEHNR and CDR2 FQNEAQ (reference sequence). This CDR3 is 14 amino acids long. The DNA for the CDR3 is TGTGCCAGCAGCTTGGGGGTCGGCTCGGGGGCCCAGTACTTC. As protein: CASSLGVGSGAQYF.

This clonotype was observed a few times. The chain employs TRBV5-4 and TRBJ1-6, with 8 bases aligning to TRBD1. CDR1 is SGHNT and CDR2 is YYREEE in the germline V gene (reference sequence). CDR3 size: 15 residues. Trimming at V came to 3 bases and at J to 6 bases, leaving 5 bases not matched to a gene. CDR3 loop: CASSSSGGFNSPLHF. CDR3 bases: TGTGCCAGCAGCTCGTCAGGGGGCTTTAATTCACCCCTCCACTTT.

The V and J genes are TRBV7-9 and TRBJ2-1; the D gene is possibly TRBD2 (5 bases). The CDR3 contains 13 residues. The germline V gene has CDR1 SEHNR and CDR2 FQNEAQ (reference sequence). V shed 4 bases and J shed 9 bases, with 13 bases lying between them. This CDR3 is CASSSSRVGEQFF. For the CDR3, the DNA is TGTGCCAGCAGCTCCTCGAGGGTAGGTGAGCAGTTCTTC.

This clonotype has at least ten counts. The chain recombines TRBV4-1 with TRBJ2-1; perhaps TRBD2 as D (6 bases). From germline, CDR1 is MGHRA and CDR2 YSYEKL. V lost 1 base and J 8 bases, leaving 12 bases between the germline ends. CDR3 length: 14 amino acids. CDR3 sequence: CASSQGTSSDEQFF. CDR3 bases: TGCGCCAGCAGCCAAGGAACTAGCTCCGATGAGCAGTTCTTC.

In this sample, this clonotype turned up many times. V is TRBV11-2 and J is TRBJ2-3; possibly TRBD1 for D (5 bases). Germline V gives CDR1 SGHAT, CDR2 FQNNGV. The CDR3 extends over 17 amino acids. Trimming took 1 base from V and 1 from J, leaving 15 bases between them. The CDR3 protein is CASSLVPRVSGTDTQYF. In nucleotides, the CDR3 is TGTGCCAGCAGCTTAGTTCCCAGGGTTTCAGGCACAGATACGCAGTATTTT.

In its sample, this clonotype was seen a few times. CDR3 sequence: CSVVAAGETQYF. The CDR3 region has the DNA TGCAGCGTTGTGGCGGCTGGGGAGACCCAGTACTTC. V is TRBV29-1 and J is TRBJ2-5; D is uncertain. V lost 4 bases and J lost 5, with 11 bases in between. Germline V gene lookup returns CDR1 SQVTM and CDR2 ANQGSEA. The CDR3 runs to 12 residues.

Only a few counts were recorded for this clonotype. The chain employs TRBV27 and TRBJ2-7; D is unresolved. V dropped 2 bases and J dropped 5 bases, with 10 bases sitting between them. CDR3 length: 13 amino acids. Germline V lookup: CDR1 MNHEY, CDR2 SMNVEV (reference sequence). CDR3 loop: CASSLLMGDEQYV. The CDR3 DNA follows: TGTGCCAGCAGTTTACTTATGGGCGACGAGCAGTACGTC.

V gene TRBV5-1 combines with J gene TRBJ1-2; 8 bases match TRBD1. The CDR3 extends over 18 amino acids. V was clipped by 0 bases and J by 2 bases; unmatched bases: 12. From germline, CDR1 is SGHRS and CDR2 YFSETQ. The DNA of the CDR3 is TGCGCCAGCAGCTTGGAGAGGCCCGGACAGGGAAAAAACTATGGCTACACCTTC. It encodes CASSLERPGQGKNYGYTF. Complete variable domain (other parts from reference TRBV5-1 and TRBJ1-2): KAGVTQTPRYLIKTRGQQVTLSCSPISGHRSVSWYQQTPGQGLQFLFEYFSETQRNKGNFPGRFSGRQFSNSRSEMNVSTLELGDSALYLCASSLERPGQGKNYGYTFGSGTRLTVV.